The next 21 T cell receptor beta chains were all read from a single sample in a study of blood T cell repertoires in COVID-19. Sequencing was performed with immunoSEQ multiplex PCR; in TCRdb, only in-frame clones are kept and a portion is missing. Of 100,000 to 130,000 clones listed, 65% to 80% are singletons. Sequenced input: peripheral blood. Receptor source: a middle-aged woman with acute or convalescent COVID-19.

This sequence joins TRBV2 and TRBJ2-5, with D perhaps TRBD1 (6 bases). The CDR3 covers 13 residues. Germline-derived CDR1 and CDR2 are SNHLY and FYNNEI. The V and J ends lost 5 bases and 7 bases respectively, with 14 bases between them. The CDR3 loop is CASSSDREGTQYF. As DNA, the CDR3 is TGTGCCAGCAGTTCGGACAGAGAAGGGACCCAGTACTTC.

The chain is built from TRBV6-5 and TRBJ1-1, with unresolved D. Germline CDR1 MNHEY, CDR2 SVGAGI. The length of the CDR3 is 13 residues. V was cut by 8 bases and J by 11 bases, with 21 bases left in between. CDR3: CASRRAIEGVAFF. Here the CDR3 DNA reads TGTGCCAGCCGGCGAGCGATTGAGGGCGTGGCTTTCTTT.

The genes are TRBV3-1 (or the pseudogene TRBV3-2) and TRBJ2-1, with 8 bases identical to TRBD2. CDR3 length: 17 residues. Trimming took 5 bases from V and 8 from J; bases not matched to a gene: 17. Per germline, CDR1 LGHDT and CDR2 YNNKEL (reference sequence). The CDR3 bases are TGTGCCAGCAGCAGAACATTTAGCGGGGTTGGGCACGATGAGCAGTTCTTC. Protein product: CASSRTFSGVGHDEQFF.

The gene calls are TRBV13 and TRBJ1-6; D not resolved. Trimming cost V 5 bases and J 0 bases, with 14 bases left between them. Germline assignment: CDR1 PRHDT and CDR2 FYEKMQ (reference sequence). The CDR3 sequence is 17 residues long. The CDR3 coding sequence is TGTGCCAGCAGCATACGACGGGTCAGCTCCTATAATTCACCCCTCCACTTT. This codes for CASSIRRVSSYNSPLHF. The entire variable domain, with the rest obtained from reference TRBV13 and TRBJ1-6, is as follows: AAGVIQSPRHLIKEKRETATLKCYPIPRHDTVYWYQQGPGQDPQFLISFYEKMQSDKGSIPDRFSAQQFSDYHSELNMSSLELGDSALYFCASSIRRVSSYNSPLHFGNGTRLTVT.

This chain joins TRBV30 and TRBJ2-2, with TRBD2 identical over 14 bases. Germline assignment: CDR1 GTSNPN and CDR2 SVGIG (reference sequence). The CDR3 runs to 15 residues. Trimming cost V 7 bases and J 4 bases; bases outside gene matches: 5. The CDR3 reads CALTSGGAATGELFF. The DNA for the CDR3 is TGTGCCTTGACTAGCGGGGGGGCAGCCACCGGGGAGCTGTTTTTT.

The gene calls are TRBV7-2 and TRBJ2-3; D gene uncertain. Germline CDR1 SGHTA, CDR2 FQGNSA. V was clipped by 2 bases and J by 0 bases, with 12 bases between them. The CDR3 covers 16 residues. The CDR3 loop is CASSLPGLPSTDTQYF. The CDR3 DNA reads as TGTGCCAGCAGCTTACCTGGGCTCCCTAGCACAGATACGCAGTATTTT.

A single count supports this clone. The chain has TRBV28 and TRBJ2-6, with 8 bases fitting TRBD2. The CDR3 is 19 residues long. The J segment lost 3 bases and the V segment lost 5 bases, leaving 15 bases of the junction unmatched. In germline, CDR1 is MDHEN, CDR2 SYDVKM. The CDR3 sequence: CASSPFAGGSVSGANVLTF. The CDR3 region has the DNA TGTGCCAGCAGTCCTTTCGCGGGGGGCTCTGTAAGTGGGGCCAACGTCCTGACTTTC.

The chain employs TRBV5-1 and TRBJ2-3; 15 positions match TRBD2. Germline assignment: CDR1 SGHRS and CDR2 YFSETQ. CDR3 size: 18 residues. The V segment lost 4 bases and the J segment 5 bases; nucleotides outside the gene matches: 11. The CDR3, as DNA: TGCGCCAGCAGCCCTGGACTAGCGGGGGGGCAGGGCGGAGATACGCAGTATTTT. Protein: CASSPGLAGGQGGDTQYF.

This clone appeared a single time. The chain carries TRBV6-5 and TRBJ2-7; D gene uncertain. The CDR3 runs to 14 residues. Trimming removed 6 bases from V and 2 bases from J, with 14 bases in between. Germline CDR1 MNHEY, CDR2 SVGAGI. For the CDR3, the DNA is TGTGCCAGCAGGACGGAGCTTGGCGCCTACGAGCAGTACTTC. Its protein is CASRTELGAYEQYF.

The chain joins TRBV7-9 to TRBJ2-2; D is uncertain. The CDR3 is 15 residues long. The germline gives CDR1 SEHNR, CDR2 FQNEAQ (reference sequence). V was pared by 3 bases and J by 4 bases, with 12 bases between. The CDR3 here is CASSLDGRPTGELFF. CDR3 in DNA: TGTGCCAGCAGCTTGGATGGCAGGCCCACCGGGGAGCTGTTTTTT.

The chain employs TRBV11-2 and TRBJ1-6; no reliable D call. CDR1 and CDR2 (germline): SGHAT, FQNNGV. CDR3 length: 15 amino acids. Between the trimmed V and J ends, which lost 0 bases and 7 bases, there was a span of 10 bases. For the CDR3, the DNA is TGTGCCAGCAGCTTAGAACCGAGCCCCAATTCACCCCTCCACTTT. Translated, it gives CASSLEPSPNSPLHF.

J is TRBJ1-6 and V is TRBV5-6, with a tentative D call TRBD1 (5 bases). Trimming removed 6 bases from V and 10 bases from J, with 23 bases in between. Germline loops: CDR1 SGHDT, CDR2 YYEEEE. The CDR3 consists of 16 residues. CDR3 DNA: TGTGCCAGCACCCCCCAGGGTAGGGGAGGGACGTCACCCCTCCACTTT. Protein sequence: CASTPQGRGGTSPLHF. Full variable domain (rest looked up from reference TRBV5-6 and TRBJ1-6): DAGVTQSPTHLIKTRGQQVTLRCSPKSGHDTVSWYQQALGQGPQFIFQYYEEEERQRGNFPDRFSGHQFPNYSSELNVNALLLGDSALYLCASTPQGRGGTSPLHFGNGTRLTVT.

The DNA for the CDR3 is TGTGCCAGTAGTTTACAGGCCCGTGCTTCACCCCTCCACTTT. Translation: CASSLQARASPLHF. The rearrangement joins TRBV19 to TRBJ1-6; possible D gene TRBD1, 5 bases. The length of the CDR3 is 14 residues. The V end lost 5 bases, the J end lost 9 bases, and 14 bases lay between the germline ends. Germline CDR1 is LNHDA and CDR2 is SQIVND (reference sequence).

A single count supports this clone. This chain joins TRBV28 and TRBJ1-5; 9 positions match TRBD1. From germline, CDR1 is MDHEN and CDR2 SYDVKM. The CDR3 is 16 amino acids. With V trimmed by 5 bases and J by 3 bases, 8 bases remained unmatched. The CDR3 nucleotides are TGTGCCAGCAGTCTCGACAGGGGGTTAGACAATCAGCCCCAGCATTTT. Its protein product is CASSLDRGLDNQPQHF.

This chain uses TRBV7-2 with TRBJ2-7, with 8 bases matching TRBD2. The CDR3 covers 15 residues. V shed 8 bases and J 2 bases; nucleotides not matched to a gene: 11. Per germline, CDR1 SGHTA and CDR2 FQGNSA. CDR3 sequence: CASQYAPGGAYEQYF. The CDR3 DNA reads TGTGCCAGCCAGTATGCACCGGGGGGGGCCTACGAGCAGTACTTC. Variable domain in full (rest from reference TRBV7-2 and TRBJ2-7): GAGVSQSPSNKVTEKGKDVELRCDPISGHTALYWYRQSLGQGLEFLIYFQGNSAPDKSGLPSDRFSAERTGGSVSTLTIQRTQQEDSAVYLCASQYAPGGAYEQYFGPGTRLTVT.

This chain links TRBV6-5 with TRBJ2-5; TRBD1 is a possible D gene (7 bases). Trimming stripped 6 bases from V and 10 bases from J, with 21 bases between. The CDR3 consists of 14 residues. The germline V gene encodes CDR1 MNHEY and CDR2 SVGAGI. CDR3 bases: TGTGCCAGCAGGGCAGGGGGGCCTTTTGGGAGCCAGTACTTC. Translation: CASRAGGPFGSQYF.

The chain is built from TRBV7-2 and TRBJ2-7; 8 bases are a match to TRBD2. The germline CDR1 and CDR2 sequences are SGHTA and FQGNSA. V lost 5 bases to trimming and J lost 3 bases; unmatched junction nucleotides: 6. The CDR3 covers 14 residues. The CDR3 spells CASSEGLVVYEQYF. In nucleotides, the CDR3 is TGTGCCAGCAGCGAGGGACTAGTAGTCTACGAGCAGTACTTC.

Of note for this clone: The sample has other DNA sequences that encode this CDR3 too. The J gene is TRBJ2-1, the V gene TRBV5-1; 12 positions agree with TRBD2. Germline-derived CDR1 and CDR2 are SGHRS and YFSETQ. The CDR3 length is 16 residues. The trim removed 0 bases at V and 2 bases at J, leaving 0 bases unmatched. CDR3 loop: CASSLGTSGAYNEQFF. In DNA form, the CDR3 reads TGCGCCAGCAGCTTGGGGACTAGCGGGGCCTACAATGAGCAGTTCTTC.

The rearrangement uses TRBV19 and TRBJ1-2; D is possibly TRBD1 (6 bases). CDR1 and CDR2 (germline): LNHDA, SQIVND (reference sequence). The ends were cut back, 3 bases at V and 4 bases at J, with 15 bases in the middle. The CDR3 totals 15 residues. The CDR3 here is CASSIGQGSGYGYTF. The CDR3 DNA follows: TGTGCCAGTAGTATTGGGCAGGGGTCCGGCTATGGCTACACCTTC.

J is TRBJ1-1 and V is TRBV5-1, with no clear D. V gave up 2 bases and J gave up 0 bases, with 8 bases separating them. The germline V gene encodes CDR1 SGHRS and CDR2 YFSETQ. The CDR3 is 14 residues long. The CDR3 is CASSLFKMNTEAFF. The CDR3 nucleotides are TGCGCCAGCAGCTTATTTAAAATGAACACTGAAGCTTTCTTT.

The chain uses TRBV5-1 and TRBJ2-7; TRBD1 matches 9 bases. The CDR3 has 17 residues. Looked up from germline, CDR1 is SGHRS and CDR2 is YFSETQ. After removal of 0 bases from V and 1 base from J, the junction contained 8 bases not matched to a gene. This chain's CDR3 is CASSLGPPDRGSYEQYF. CDR3 nucleotide sequence: TGCGCCAGCAGCTTGGGTCCCCCGGACAGGGGATCCTACGAGCAGTACTTC.